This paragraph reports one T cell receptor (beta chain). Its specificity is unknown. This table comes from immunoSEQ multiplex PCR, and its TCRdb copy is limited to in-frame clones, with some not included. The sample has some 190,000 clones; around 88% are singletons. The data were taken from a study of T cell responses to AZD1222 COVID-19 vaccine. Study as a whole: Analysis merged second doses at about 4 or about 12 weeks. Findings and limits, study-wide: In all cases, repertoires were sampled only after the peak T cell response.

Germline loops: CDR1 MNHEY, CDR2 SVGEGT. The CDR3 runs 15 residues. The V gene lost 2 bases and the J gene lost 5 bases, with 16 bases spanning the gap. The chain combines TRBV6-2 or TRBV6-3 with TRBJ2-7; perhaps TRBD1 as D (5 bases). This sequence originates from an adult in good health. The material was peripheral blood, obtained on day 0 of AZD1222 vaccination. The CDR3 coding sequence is TGTGCCAGCAGTTACCCGACAGCTAACCTAAACGAGCAGTACTTC. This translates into CASSYPTANLNEQYF.